This T cell receptor (beta chain) was recovered during a study of blood T cell repertoires in COVID-19 (dated by TCRdb to about 2020). At the level of the whole study: Samples from collaborators originated in the United States, Italy and Spain and spanned both the acute and convalescent phases of COVID-19. Deeply sampled blood TCRbeta repertoires from subjects exposed to, actively infected with, or recovered from COVID-19 were included in the dataset. The prospective study material was composed of cDNA or gDNA derived from T cells, B-cell-depleted T cells, or PBMCs. Where available, HLA class I and class II types were obtained from metadata supplied by the sample provider rather than from assay-based typing. The samples were drawn from the first 160 participants of the ongoing ImmuneRACE study and from 950 to 1,500 subjects provided by 6 global collaborators. Sample metadata almost always included a de-identified subject ID, COVID-19 status, age in years and sex. The repertoires were released in a freely available public database intended as a resource for research on the immune response to SARS-CoV-2.

Remarks on this clone: The clone's antigen remains unknown. No much larger clonotype is one base removed from it; base qualities were not supplied.

TCRbeta CDR3 regions were amplified from genomic DNA using the immunoSEQ Assay, a bias-controlled multiplex PCR. The paper's processing steps were these. The number of nucleated cells in each sample was estimated from the amplification of reference gene primers within the assay. To quantify the absolute abundance of each unique TCRbeta CDR3 rearrangement, sequence reads were collapsed and filtered. For each sample, productive Simpson clonality was calculated as the square root of Simpson's diversity index across productive rearrangements. TCRdb holds this immuneACCESS table with in-frame rearrangements only. Some clones are missing; in checked studies, unresolved V genes explain under half, and the rest has no known cause. Clonal size and the V and J genes are those of that table, whereas D and trimming came from the DNA. This sample has approximately 380,000 clones in its table, and around 85% of those were observed once. The top ten hold approximately 3.6% of the sample.

Summary of the overall study and its limitations: How much clinical and demographic metadata was included differed by source and by participant, and the metadata was provided uncurated.

From cysteine to phenylalanine, the CDR3 is 16 amino acids long. Just CDR3 DNA is preserved here, 48 bases in frame from base 1. For CDR1 and CDR2, the germline V gene lists SGDLS and YYNGEE. V has 0 bases trimmed and J has 3 bases trimmed; junction bases matching no gene number 7. Collaborating institutions collected whole blood in K2EDTA tubes following their own protocols. For TCRbeta analysis, collaborators shipped samples as frozen whole blood, isolated PBMCs, or DNA extracted from either of those sample types. Material: peripheral blood. This TCR derives from a woman aged 18-30 years with acute or convalescent COVID-19. Recombination linked TRBV9 to TRBJ2-3; the junction holds 7 bases that match TRBD2. In nucleotide form, the sequence is TGTGCCAGCAGCGTAGACGGCGGGAGAAATACAGATACGCAGTATTTT. This sequence encodes CASSVDGGRNTDTQYF.